This T cell receptor beta chain was recorded in a study of radiotherapy plus CTLA-4 blockade in lung cancer. The CDR3 is 15 residues long. V dropped 0 bases and J dropped 6 bases, with 15 bases sitting between them. The method was immunoSEQ multiplex PCR; TCRdb's version includes in-frame clones alone and lacks a portion of them. The sample contains 89,000 or so clones, more than 75% of which appear only once. Participants had chemo-refractory metastatic non-small-cell lung cancer and were treated with focal radiation plus ipilimumab CTLA-4 blockade. Study results and limitations: Some TCR clones had been derived from tumors. These clones expanded in peripheral blood after radiotherapy plus ipilimumab.

As regards this clone: Its antigen is not known.

The chain has TRBV23-1 and TRBJ2-7; a possible D gene is TRBD1 (6 bases). TRBV23-1 is treated as an ORF (open reading frame) with a function not yet certain. This sequence was found in a human donor with non-small cell lung cancer who had a partial response to radiotherapy plus ipilimumab. Sequencing was performed on peripheral blood, taken from a patient treated with radiotherapy plus ipilimumab. In nucleotides, the CDR3 is TGCGCCAGCAGTCAATCGGCAGGGGCAGGTTGCGAGCAGTACTTC. Residues: CASSQSAGAGCEQYF.